This T cell receptor beta chain was captured by sequencing in a study of prognosis after radiotherapy for stage I lung cancer. The study amplified the TCR beta CDR3 region from genomic DNA. This amplification was carried out by two rounds of multiplex PCR. Primers specific to each TRBV and TRBJ gene drove first-round PCR. TCRdb analysed the multiplex PCR reads with MiXCR anew, one entry per CDR3 protein. The repertoire holds 59,000 or so distinct CDR3 sequences, with about 25% as singletons. Germline trimming cut 6 bases from V and 7 bases from J; bases unmatched to any gene: 17. The germline gives CDR1 MNHNS, CDR2 SASEGT. The CDR3 is 17 residues long. For this clonotype: With a far larger clone one base away, a read error is the likely cause.

The TCR sequence derives from a donor aged 50 or older with non-small cell lung cancer. Sequences were derived from PBMCs, sampled before or after stereotactic body radiation therapy (not recorded which). This chain joins TRBV6-1 and TRBJ2-7; 11 bases line up with TRBD2. CDR3 bases: TGTGCCAGCAGCCCCCTCCCCGGGACTAGCGGCTACAATGAGCAGTACTTC. It codes for CASSPLPGTSGYNEQYF.